A single sample is the source of the 30 T cell receptor beta chains below, sequenced in a study of post-analysis software for immune sequencing data. No antigen has been assigned to these receptors. The study, taken as a whole, reports: Five TRBV segments were significantly more frequent in patients than in controls. TRBV5-6, TRBV5-1 and TRBV20-1 were among these segments.

Carried by the TCR beta cDNA libraries were unique molecular identifiers. TCRdb reanalysed the PCR reads using MiXCR and keeps one entry per CDR3 protein. Of 740,000 or so distinct CDR3 sequences in the sample, about 57% are singletons; the top ten hold roughly 4.4%. Sample: blood. These receptors were collected from a girl aged 5-17 years with multiple sclerosis.

This sequence joins TRBV7-2 and TRBJ2-5, with D tentatively TRBD2 (5 bases). CDR1 is SGHTA and CDR2 is FQGNSA in the germline V gene. The CDR3 extends over 16 amino acids. With 5 bases removed from V and 7 bases from J, the gap between germline ends came to 23 bases. CDR3 protein: CASSPTGNKREGTQYF. The CDR3 region has the DNA TGTGCCAGCAGCCCGACCGGGAACAAGAGGGAAGGGACCCAGTACTTC.

The rearrangement joins TRBV25-1 to TRBJ2-1, with 7 positions matching TRBD1. Germline V gene data show CDR1 as MGHDK and CDR2 as SYGVNS. J gave up 5 bases and V 3 bases, and 4 bases lay outside the gene matches. The CDR3 has 14 amino acids. CDR3 in DNA: TGTGCCAGCAGTGACACGACAGGGAACAATGAGCAGTTCTTC. Translating it yields CASSDTTGNNEQFF.

The V and J genes are TRBV20-1 and TRBJ2-7; a weak D match, TRBD2 (5 bases). V lost 0 bases and J lost 2, with 8 bases in between. Germline V gene data show CDR1 as DFQATT and CDR2 as SNEGSKA (reference sequence). The CDR3 contains 13 residues. For the CDR3, the DNA is TGCAGTGCTAGAGACCGGGAAGCCTACGAGCAGTACTTC. It is translated as CSARDREAYEQYF.

In its sample, this clonotype was seen a few times. The chain links TRBV20-1 to TRBJ2-1, with 14 bases aligning to TRBD2. The trim removed 6 bases at V and 8 bases at J, leaving 9 bases unmatched. CDR3 length: 15 amino acids. CDR1 is DFQATT, CDR2 SNEGSKA, per germline (reference sequence). The CDR3 DNA sequence: TGCAGTGCCAAAGCCGGGACTAGCGGGAGTTATGAGCAGTTCTTC. Its protein product is CSAKAGTSGSYEQFF.

The rearrangement links TRBV5-1 to TRBJ2-2; D possibly uses TRBD1 or TRBD2 (5 bases each). The germline V gene encodes CDR1 SGHRS and CDR2 YFSETQ. There are 15 residues in the CDR3. V was shortened by 1 base and J by 2 bases, with 9 bases between the two germline ends. The CDR3 sequence: CASSLYGANTGELFF. In DNA form, the CDR3 reads TGCGCCAGCAGCTTGTACGGGGCTAACACCGGGGAGCTGTTTTTT.

The chain carries TRBV6-2 or TRBV6-3 and TRBJ2-1; D might be TRBD2 (6 bases). The CDR3 is 13 residues long. Germline CDR1 is MNHEY and CDR2 is SVGEGT. V shed 6 bases and J shed 4 bases, with 10 bases lying between them. The CDR3 DNA sequence: TGTGCCAGCAGGCGGGACTTTTACAATGAGCAGTTCTTC. Amino acids: CASRRDFYNEQFF.

V is TRBV5-1 and J is TRBJ1-2; D might be TRBD1 (5 bases). V lost 3 bases and J lost 3, with 12 bases in between. This CDR3 comprises 14 residues. Germline loops: CDR1 SGHRS, CDR2 YFSETQ. As DNA, the CDR3 is TGCGCCAGCAGCTGGGAAGGGGCTGACTATGGCTACACCTTC. Amino acid sequence: CASSWEGADYGYTF.

The rearrangement links TRBV14 to TRBJ1-2; D perhaps matches TRBD1 (5 bases). CDR1 and CDR2 (germline): SGHDN, FVKESK. V lost 1 base and J lost 8, with 17 bases in between. There are 15 residues in the CDR3. The CDR3 reads CASSQAPGLTGGYTF. Here the CDR3 DNA reads TGTGCCAGCAGCCAAGCACCGGGACTAACAGGCGGCTACACCTTC.

CDR3 sequence: CASSPRLAGGSTDTQYF. CDR3 coding DNA: TGTGCCAGCAGCCCCCGACTAGCGGGGGGGAGCACAGATACGCAGTATTTT. The chain links TRBV7-2 to TRBJ2-3; 14 bases fit TRBD2. The CDR3 loop spans 17 amino acids. V lost 5 bases and J lost 0; bases outside the gene matches: 4. The germline V gene encodes CDR1 SGHTA and CDR2 FQGNSA.

This clonotype has a handful of counts. This chain uses TRBV20-1 with TRBJ2-3; D could derive from TRBD1 or TRBD2 (5 bases each). Trimming left V 5 bases short and J 2 bases short, with 17 bases between. Looked up from germline, CDR1 is DFQATT and CDR2 is SNEGSKA (reference sequence). The CDR3 spans 15 residues. The CDR3 loop reads CSAGRSRGSTDTQYF. The CDR3 nucleotides are TGCAGTGCTGGACGTTCTCGGGGCTCCACAGATACGCAGTATTTT.

This clonotype appeared a few times. The CDR3 here is CASSPKGPGRPYNEQFF. CDR3 nucleotides: TGTGCCAGCAGCCCAAAGGGTCCGGGACGTCCCTACAATGAGCAGTTCTTC. The chain employs TRBV7-6 and TRBJ2-1; D possibly uses TRBD1 or TRBD2 (5 bases each). The CDR3 totals 17 residues. Trimming pared 5 bases from V and 2 bases from J, leaving 19 bases between. The germline V gene has CDR1 SGHVS and CDR2 FNYEAQ.

In nucleotides, the CDR3 is TGCAGCGTTGAAGGGCCTTCGGGGAGGGACACTGAAGCTTTCTTT. Protein sequence: CSVEGPSGRDTEAFF. The rearrangement uses TRBV29-1 and TRBJ1-1; D is undetermined. CDR1 SQVTM and CDR2 ANQGSEA come from the germline V gene. This CDR3 spans 15 amino acids. Trimming removed 1 base at V and 3 bases at J, with 15 bases between.

This clonotype was counted a few times. The J gene is TRBJ1-4, the V gene TRBV6-1; 8 nucleotides line up with TRBD1. The CDR3 totals 14 residues. Germline CDR1 MNHNS, CDR2 SASEGT. With V trimmed by 5 bases and J by 8 bases, 7 bases remained unmatched. In DNA, the CDR3 is TGTGCCAGCAGTCTGGACAGGGTGGACGAAAAACTGTTTTTT. This codes for CASSLDRVDEKLFF.

The genes are TRBV5-1 and TRBJ2-4; possibly TRBD1 for D (6 bases). Germline V gene sequence: CDR1 SGHRS, CDR2 YFSETQ. The CDR3 covers 16 residues. V gave up 2 bases and J gave up 1 base, with 13 bases separating them. The chain's CDR3 is CASSFSGERAKNIQYF. The CDR3, as DNA: TGCGCCAGCAGCTTTTCAGGGGAAAGGGCCAAAAACATTCAGTACTTC.

This chain connects TRBV5-1 to TRBJ2-7; D tentatively reads TRBD1 or TRBD2 (5 bases each). The CDR3 covers 14 residues. Trimming left V 0 bases short and J 2 bases short, with 9 bases between. CDR1 and CDR2 (germline): SGHRS, YFSETQ. CDR3 DNA sequence: TGCGCCAGCAGCTTGGGGGACGGACCCTACGAGCAGTACTTC. It is translated as CASSLGDGPYEQYF.

This chain links TRBV3-1 with TRBJ2-3; 8 positions agree with TRBD2. Trimming took 4 bases from V and 0 from J; bases not matched to a gene: 6. The germline V gene has CDR1 LGHDT and CDR2 YNNKEL (reference sequence). This CDR3 has 16 residues. The CDR3 protein is CASSLKRGSSTDTQYF. CDR3 sequence (DNA): TGTGCCAGCAGCCTTAAGCGGGGGTCGAGCACAGATACGCAGTATTTT.

This chain links TRBV29-1 with TRBJ2-2; D possibly corresponds to TRBD1 (5 bases). Germline assignment: CDR1 SQVTM and CDR2 ANQGSEA. This CDR3 is 12 amino acids long. The V gene lost 8 bases and the J gene lost 3 bases, with 10 bases spanning the gap. The CDR3 loop reads CSCDSYTGELFF. Here the CDR3 DNA reads TGCAGCTGTGACAGCTACACCGGGGAGCTGTTTTTT.

The genes are TRBV4-1 and TRBJ2-5; tentative D call: TRBD1 (6 bases). V gave up 1 base and J gave up 5 bases, with 8 bases separating them. CDR3 size: 13 residues. Germline V gives CDR1 MGHRA, CDR2 YSYEKL. The CDR3 DNA reads as TGCGCCAGCAGCCAAGGACAGGTGGAGACCCAGTACTTC. Translated: CASSQGQVETQYF.

This clonotype was observed a few times. The germline gene is not matched at one end of the junction; a read error may be the cause. This chain links TRBV10-3 with TRBJ2-4, with 7 positions matching TRBD1. Germline V lookup: CDR1 ENHRY, CDR2 SYGVKD. The CDR3 totals 14 residues. The CDR3 sequence is CAVSPDRAAVGKYF. The CDR3 nucleotides read TGTGCCGTCAGCCCAGACAGGGCGGCAGTGGGAAAGTACTTC.

This clonotype was seen a single time. For the CDR3, the DNA is TGTGCCAGCACTTTTAGCGATGAGCAGTTCTTC. Protein: CASTFSDEQFF. This chain links TRBV27 with TRBJ2-1; a possible D gene is TRBD2 (5 bases). Germline loops: CDR1 MNHEY, CDR2 SMNVEV (reference sequence). This CDR3 comprises 11 residues. The V and J ends lost 7 bases and 8 bases respectively, with 9 bases between them.

This clonotype has more than one count but fewer than ten. V usage is TRBV7-2 and J usage is TRBJ1-1, with D unclear. Germline V gives CDR1 SGHTA, CDR2 FQGNSA. CDR3 size: 14 residues. The germline V and J ends were trimmed by 4 bases and 1 base, with 10 bases remaining between them. The CDR3: CASSYRRENTEAFF. The DNA of the CDR3 is TGTGCCAGCAGCTACCGACGGGAGAACACTGAAGCTTTCTTT.

V is TRBV15 and J is TRBJ2-3; 10 bases map to TRBD2. V lost 0 bases and J lost 10; bases outside the gene matches: 7. Germline CDR1 and CDR2: LNHNV and YYDKDF (reference sequence). The CDR3 sequence is 15 residues long. The CDR3 region is CATSRDLLAGVSQYF. CDR3 DNA sequence: TGTGCCACCAGCAGAGATTTGCTAGCGGGAGTCTCGCAGTATTTT.

This clonotype was found a few times. This chain joins TRBV3-1 and TRBJ1-2, with D unclear. V lost 0 bases and J lost 6, with 8 bases in between. CDR3 length: 13 amino acids. The germline V gene has CDR1 LGHDT and CDR2 YNNKEL (reference sequence). The CDR3 spells CASSQERLHGYTF. DNA for the CDR3: TGTGCCAGCAGCCAAGAACGACTCCATGGCTACACCTTC.

V usage is TRBV10-3 and J usage is TRBJ1-6, with D possibly being TRBD1 (5 bases). The V and J ends lost 10 bases and 7 bases respectively, with 20 bases between them. The CDR3 length is 15 residues. Per germline, CDR1 ENHRY and CDR2 SYGVKD. The CDR3 DNA sequence: TGTGCCAACCCGGCAGGGAACGGGTTGAATTCACCCCTCCACTTT. It specifies CANPAGNGLNSPLHF.

This clonotype was seen a few times. The chain is built from TRBV29-1 and TRBJ1-2; 7 bases are shared with TRBD1. The ends lost 6 bases at V and 6 bases at J; junction bases unmatched: 10. CDR3 length: 13 residues. Per germline, CDR1 SQVTM and CDR2 ANQGSEA. Here the CDR3 reads CSVRRAGTDGYTF. CDR3 DNA: TGCAGCGTCCGAAGAGCCGGGACAGATGGCTACACCTTC.

V usage is TRBV6-2 or TRBV6-3 and J usage is TRBJ2-7, with D unresolved. V was shortened by 10 bases and J by 1 base, with 11 bases between the two germline ends. This CDR3 is 12 amino acids long. From germline, CDR1 is MNHEY and CDR2 SVGEGT. CDR3 sequence: CAISTKSYEQYF. The CDR3 nucleotides read TGTGCCATCTCGACAAAGTCCTACGAGCAGTACTTC.

The rearrangement links TRBV12-3 or TRBV12-4 to TRBJ2-7, with 13 bases aligning to TRBD2. CDR3 size: 16 residues. Trimming removed 3 bases from V and 5 bases from J; junction bases left unmatched: 7. The CDR3 DNA reads as TGTGCCAGCAGTTTGACTAGCGGGAGGCAAGTCCACGAGCAGTACTTC. Translating gives CASSLTSGRQVHEQYF.

This chain uses TRBV5-4 with TRBJ2-7, with TRBD2 matching 14 bases. Germline CDR1 is SGHNT and CDR2 is YYREEE (reference sequence). V lost 4 bases to trimming and J lost 3 bases; unmatched junction nucleotides: 15. CDR3 length equals 19 residues. CDR3 in amino acids: CASSPRTSGGSGGGYEQYF. In nucleotides, the CDR3 is TGTGCCAGCAGCCCACGGACTAGCGGGGGGTCAGGCGGCGGCTACGAGCAGTACTTC.

The chain couples TRBV5-1 to TRBJ2-5; 8 bases agree with TRBD2. There are 14 residues in the CDR3. The V gene end was trimmed by 2 bases and the J gene end by 2 bases; junction bases not matched to a gene: 2. Germline V CDR1 and CDR2: SGHRS, YFSETQ. Written as DNA, the CDR3 is TGCGCCAGCAGCTTCGCTAGCGGGCAAGAGACCCAGTACTTC. It yields the protein CASSFASGQETQYF.

The chain employs TRBV5-1 and TRBJ2-1; D is unclear. The CDR3 runs to 13 residues. CDR1 SGHRS and CDR2 YFSETQ come from the germline V gene. V lost 4 bases to trimming and J lost 9 bases, with 14 bases between them. The CDR3 loop reads CASSLGAPGEQFF. DNA of the CDR3: TGCGCCAGCAGCCTCGGAGCCCCGGGTGAGCAGTTCTTC.